Below are 26 T cell receptor beta chains sequenced from a single sample in a study of T cell responses to AZD1222 COVID-19 vaccine. The table came from immunoSEQ multiplex PCR; TCRdb's copy has only in-frame clones and leaves some out. The data contain about 140,000 clones, around 88% of them singletons. Source: peripheral blood, taken on day 0 of AZD1222 vaccination. The source is an adult in good health.

The rearrangement links TRBV20-1 to TRBJ2-3; D perhaps matches TRBD2 (5 bases). V lost 3 bases and J 6 bases, leaving 19 bases between the germline ends. The CDR3 consists of 15 residues. From germline, CDR1 is DFQATT and CDR2 SNEGSKA (reference sequence). CDR3 amino acids: CSASSVSGTGDTQYF. The CDR3 DNA reads TGCAGTGCTAGTTCTGTCAGCGGCACGGGGGATACGCAGTATTTT.

This chain connects TRBV4-1 to TRBJ1-2; TRBD1 agrees at 7 bases. From germline, CDR1 is MGHRA and CDR2 YSYEKL. The CDR3 covers 14 residues. The V gene end was trimmed by 1 base and the J gene end by 3 bases; junction bases not matched to a gene: 2. The CDR3 nucleotides read TGCGCCAGCAGCCAAGCCGGGACAGACTATGGCTACACCTTC. Translation gives CASSQAGTDYGYTF.

The DNA for the CDR3 is TGTGCCAGCAGCGCCGGGACACCCTCTGAAGCTTTCTTT. This gives the protein CASSAGTPSEAFF. The rearrangement joins TRBV13 to TRBJ1-1; D may be TRBD1 (6 bases). CDR1 is PRHDT, CDR2 FYEKMQ, per germline (reference sequence). Between the trimmed V and J ends, which lost 5 bases and 6 bases, there was a span of 13 bases. This CDR3 has 13 amino acids.

The genes are TRBV5-1 and TRBJ1-2; TRBD1 agrees at 8 bases. The V gene end was trimmed by 2 bases and the J gene end by 6 bases; junction bases not matched to a gene: 15. The CDR3 extends over 17 amino acids. Looked up from germline, CDR1 is SGHRS and CDR2 is YFSETQ. DNA for the CDR3: TGCGCCAGCAGCTTTACTCGGACAGGGCAGGGTAGAAATGGCTACACCTTC. Encoded protein: CASSFTRTGQGRNGYTF.

This clone was observed a single time. V and J are TRBV11-2 and TRBJ1-1; no clear D gene. Germline assignment: CDR1 SGHAT and CDR2 FQNNGV. This CDR3 is built from 16 residues. V lost 3 bases, J lost 4 bases, and 18 bases lay in between. The CDR3 DNA follows: TGTGCCAGCAGCTTGGCTGGAGGGAGGTTAAGCACTGAAGCTTTCTTT. This sequence encodes CASSLAGGRLSTEAFF.

In nucleotides, the CDR3 is TGTGCCAGTAGCGATTGGGGGGTTGACTATGGCTACACCTTC. Residues: CASSDWGVDYGYTF. The rearrangement links TRBV19 to TRBJ1-2; a possible D gene is TRBD1 (5 bases). The germline V gene encodes CDR1 LNHDA and CDR2 SQIVND (reference sequence). Trimming removed 6 bases at V and 3 bases at J, with 14 bases between. This CDR3 is built from 14 residues. Full variable domain (rest looked up from reference TRBV19 and TRBJ1-2): DGGITQSPKYLFRKEGQNVTLSCEQNLNHDAMYWYRQDPGQGLRLIYYSQIVNDFQKGDIAEGYSVSREKKESFPLTVTSAQKNPTAFYLCASSDWGVDYGYTFGSGTRLTVV.

The chain uses TRBV10-3 and TRBJ1-3; no clear D. The CDR3 has 12 amino acids. Trimming shortened V by 2 bases and J by 4 bases, and 3 bases separated the two germline ends. In germline, CDR1 is ENHRY, CDR2 SYGVKD. CDR3 in amino acids: CAISETGNTIYF. CDR3 in DNA: TGTGCCATCAGTGAGACCGGAAACACCATATATTTT.

This clone has only a few counts. CDR3 region: CASSQTEKLFF. In DNA, the CDR3 is TGTGCCAGCAGCCAGACAGAAAAACTGTTTTTT. The chain carries TRBV3-1 (or the pseudogene TRBV3-2) and TRBJ1-4; D gene ambiguous. This CDR3 is 11 amino acids long. Germline loops: CDR1 LGHDT, CDR2 YNNKEL (reference sequence). V was pared by 3 bases and J by 8 bases, with 4 bases between.

This chain joins TRBV13 and TRBJ1-6; D is unclear. Deletions cut 2 bases from V and 9 bases from J, with 14 bases between. CDR3 length equals 15 residues. From germline, CDR1 is PRHDT and CDR2 FYEKMQ (reference sequence). The CDR3 loop reads CASSLFSGVGSPLHF. The CDR3 DNA sequence: TGTGCCAGCAGCTTATTTTCCGGGGTCGGTTCACCCCTCCACTTT.

This rearrangement joins TRBV5-6 to TRBJ2-7; D is undetermined. The CDR3 covers 13 residues. The germline CDR1 and CDR2 sequences are SGHDT and YYEEEE. The V end was cut by 1 base, the J end by 4 bases, with 9 bases between. CDR3 bases: TGTGCCAGCAGCTTGTCGCAGCCATACGAGCAGTACTTC. Protein: CASSLSQPYEQYF.

This chain connects TRBV30 to TRBJ2-2; D is possibly TRBD2 (6 bases). The germline V and J ends were trimmed by 2 bases and 6 bases, with 10 bases remaining between them. CDR1 is GTSNPN and CDR2 is SVGIG in the germline V gene (reference sequence). The CDR3 is made up of 13 amino acids. CDR3 in amino acids: CAWSLGGAGELFF. The CDR3 coding sequence is TGTGCCTGGAGTCTCGGGGGTGCCGGGGAGCTGTTTTTT.

CDR3 in DNA: TGCGCCAGCAAAGACAGGGCCCTGAACACTGAAGCTTTCTTT. This sequence encodes CASKDRALNTEAFF. This chain links TRBV10-2 with TRBJ1-1; TRBD1 matches at 7 bases. Germline CDR1 and CDR2: WSHSY and SAAADI. This CDR3 is 14 amino acids long. The V and J ends lost 7 bases and 0 bases, in that order; junction bases with no gene match: 5.

The genes are TRBV10-3 and TRBJ1-2, with D perhaps TRBD1 (5 bases). Germline CDR1 and CDR2: ENHRY and SYGVKD. The CDR3 is 12 residues long. Deletions cut 10 bases from V and 3 bases from J, with 12 bases between. The CDR3 nucleotides are TGTGCCAGCAGGGCTTCCGACTATGGCTACACCTTC. Amino acids: CASRASDYGYTF.

This chain uses TRBV7-2 with TRBJ1-3; D is uncertain. V dropped 5 bases and J dropped 0 bases, with 20 bases sitting between them. Germline-derived CDR1 and CDR2 are SGHTA and FQGNSA. The CDR3 loop spans 18 amino acids. CDR3 in amino acids: CASSESALPKSSGNTIYF. The CDR3 coding sequence is TGTGCCAGCAGCGAAAGCGCCCTTCCCAAGAGCTCTGGAAACACCATATATTTT.

The chain couples TRBV2 to TRBJ2-2; 7 bases map to TRBD1. CDR3 length: 14 amino acids. Per germline, CDR1 SNHLY and CDR2 FYNNEI. J gave up 3 bases and V 5 bases, and 3 bases lay outside the gene matches. CDR3 sequence reads: CASSTGVDTGELFF. The CDR3, as DNA: TGTGCCAGCAGTACAGGGGTTGACACCGGGGAGCTGTTTTTT. Full variable domain (rest looked up from reference TRBV2 and TRBJ2-2): EPEVTQTPSHQVTQMGQEVILRCVPISNHLYFYWYRQILGQKVEFLVSFYNNEISEKSEIFDDQFSVERPDGSNFTLKIRSTKLEDSAMYFCASSTGVDTGELFFGEGSRLTVL.

The CDR3 sequence: CASSQLSGGLDYGYTF. Written as DNA, the CDR3 is TGTGCCAGCAGCCAGCTTTCAGGGGGCTTAGACTATGGCTACACCTTC. The chain recombines TRBV4-2 with TRBJ1-2; 8 bases align to TRBD1. The germline V gene has CDR1 LGHNA and CDR2 YNFKEQ. V lost 3 bases to trimming and J lost 3 bases; unmatched junction nucleotides: 9. This CDR3 contains 16 residues.

V gene TRBV6-2 or TRBV6-3 combines with J gene TRBJ2-3, with D uncertain. This CDR3 region has 12 residues. Trimming took off 2 bases at V and 7 bases at J, with 7 bases between the two ends. In germline, CDR1 is MNHEY, CDR2 SVGEGT. CDR3 nucleotides: TGTGCCAGCAGTTACCCAGTAAATACGCAGTATTTT. It translates to CASSYPVNTQYF.

The chain recombines TRBV28 with TRBJ1-1; the D gene is possibly TRBD1 (6 bases). The length of the CDR3 is 14 residues. The germline V and J ends were trimmed by 3 bases and 0 bases, with 8 bases remaining between them. Germline CDR1 is MDHEN and CDR2 is SYDVKM. The CDR3 sequence is CASSFTGLNTEAFF. In nucleotides, the CDR3 is TGTGCCAGCAGTTTCACAGGGTTGAACACTGAAGCTTTCTTT.

V gene TRBV2 combines with J gene TRBJ1-5; the D is unclear. Germline CDR1 reads SNHLY; CDR2 reads FYNNEI. V gave up 1 base and J gave up 7 bases, with 14 bases separating them. The CDR3 loop spans 15 amino acids. The CDR3 nucleotides read TGTGCCAGCAGTGAAGACAGCCTCGGGGAGCAGCCCCAGCATTTT. As protein: CASSEDSLGEQPQHF.

J is TRBJ1-1 and V is TRBV18, with unresolved D. The germline V gene has CDR1 KGHSH and CDR2 LQKENI. The CDR3 runs to 12 residues. V lost 1 base, J lost 4 bases, and 4 bases lay in between. This CDR3 reads CASSPLPTEAFF. CDR3 coding DNA: TGTGCCAGCTCACCACTTCCCACTGAAGCTTTCTTT.

This clone has only a few counts. The chain couples TRBV21-1 to TRBJ1-2. TRBV21-1 is noted as a pseudogene. The CDR3 covers 15 residues. The CDR3 loop reads CASRKGEGANYGYTF. The CDR3 DNA reads as TGTGCCTCCCGTAAGGGGGAGGGGGCCAACTATGGCTACACCTTC.

The count of this clone is one. V gene TRBV19 combines with J gene TRBJ1-5; 9 bases are shared with TRBD1. Unmatched junction bases numbered 17, after V lost 6 bases and J lost 2 bases. Germline values: CDR1 LNHDA, CDR2 SQIVND (reference sequence). This CDR3 has 19 residues. Here the CDR3 reads CASSKITSGTGSGNQPQHF. The CDR3 coding sequence is TGTGCCAGTAGCAAAATAACCTCCGGGACAGGGAGTGGCAATCAGCCCCAGCATTTT.

This chain joins TRBV5-6 and TRBJ2-1; D tentatively fits TRBD1 or TRBD2 (5 bases each). V lost 0 bases to trimming and J lost 9 bases, with 13 bases between them. Germline lookup yields CDR1 SGHDT and CDR2 YYEEEE. CDR3 size: 14 residues. The CDR3 nucleotides read TGTGCCAGCAGCTTGGGAGGGGCCCGAAGTGAGCAGTTCTTC. This gives the protein CASSLGGARSEQFF.

The CDR3 protein is CASSIWSSAFF. As DNA, the CDR3 is TGTGCCAGTAGTATTTGGTCTTCGGCTTTCTTT. The chain has TRBV19 and TRBJ1-1; no clear D. The CDR3 length is 11 residues. Trimming pared 3 bases from V and 11 bases from J, leaving 10 bases between. Germline V CDR1 and CDR2: LNHDA, SQIVND (reference sequence).

This clone was observed a single time. The chain links TRBV18 to TRBJ2-7, with D maybe TRBD1 (5 bases). Deletions cut 4 bases from V and 5 bases from J, with 18 bases between. Germline assignment: CDR1 KGHSH and CDR2 LQKENI. The CDR3 totals 15 residues. The CDR3 nucleotides read TGTGCCAGCTCACTAAATCAGGGAAAGGGTCACGAGCAGTACTTC. It is translated as CASSLNQGKGHEQYF.

This clone came up once. The chain is built from TRBV28 and TRBJ1-2; D not resolved. V was clipped by 3 bases and J by 4 bases, with 9 bases between them. This CDR3 is built from 13 residues. The germline V gene has CDR1 MDHEN and CDR2 SYDVKM. The CDR3 loop reads CASSLGRLYGYTF. In DNA form, the CDR3 reads TGTGCCAGCAGTTTGGGCAGACTCTATGGCTACACCTTC.